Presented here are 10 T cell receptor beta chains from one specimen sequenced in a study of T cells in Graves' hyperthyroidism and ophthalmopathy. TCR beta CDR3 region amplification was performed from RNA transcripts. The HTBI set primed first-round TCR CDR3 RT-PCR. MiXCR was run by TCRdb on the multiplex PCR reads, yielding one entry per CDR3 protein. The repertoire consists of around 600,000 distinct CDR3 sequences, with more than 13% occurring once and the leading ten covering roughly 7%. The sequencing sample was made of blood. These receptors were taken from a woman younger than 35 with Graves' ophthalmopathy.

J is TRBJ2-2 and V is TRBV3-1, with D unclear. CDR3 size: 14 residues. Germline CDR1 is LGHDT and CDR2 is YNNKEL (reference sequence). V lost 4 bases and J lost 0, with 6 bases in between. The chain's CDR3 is CASSRRPNTGELFF. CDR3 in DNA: TGTGCCAGCAGCCGAAGACCGAACACCGGGGAGCTGTTTTTT.

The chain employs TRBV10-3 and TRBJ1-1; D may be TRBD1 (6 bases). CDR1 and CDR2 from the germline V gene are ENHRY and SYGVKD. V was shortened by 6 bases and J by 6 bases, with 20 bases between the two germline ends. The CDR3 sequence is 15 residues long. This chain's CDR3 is CAISRLTRGNPEAFF. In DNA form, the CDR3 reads TGTGCCATCAGCCGACTTACCAGGGGTAACCCTGAAGCTTTCTTT.

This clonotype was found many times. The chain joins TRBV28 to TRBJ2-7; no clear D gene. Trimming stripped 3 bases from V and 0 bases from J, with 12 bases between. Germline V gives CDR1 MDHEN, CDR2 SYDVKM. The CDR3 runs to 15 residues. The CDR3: CASSLGRRSSYEQYF. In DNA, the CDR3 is TGTGCCAGCAGTTTGGGCCGAAGGAGCTCCTACGAGCAGTACTTC.

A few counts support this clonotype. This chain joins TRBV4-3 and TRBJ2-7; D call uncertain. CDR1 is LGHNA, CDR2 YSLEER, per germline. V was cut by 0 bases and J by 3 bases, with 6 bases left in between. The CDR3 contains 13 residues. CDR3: CASSQDSGYEQYF. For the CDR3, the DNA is TGCGCCAGCAGCCAAGACTCAGGCTACGAGCAGTACTTC.

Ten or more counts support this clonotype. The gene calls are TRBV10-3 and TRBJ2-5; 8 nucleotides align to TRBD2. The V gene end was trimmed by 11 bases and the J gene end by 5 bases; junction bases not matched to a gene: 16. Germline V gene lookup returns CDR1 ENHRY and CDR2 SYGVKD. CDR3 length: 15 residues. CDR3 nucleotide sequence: TGTGCCGTCTCCTCGGGAGCGGGAGTTGGGGAGACCCAGTACTTC. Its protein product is CAVSSGAGVGETQYF.

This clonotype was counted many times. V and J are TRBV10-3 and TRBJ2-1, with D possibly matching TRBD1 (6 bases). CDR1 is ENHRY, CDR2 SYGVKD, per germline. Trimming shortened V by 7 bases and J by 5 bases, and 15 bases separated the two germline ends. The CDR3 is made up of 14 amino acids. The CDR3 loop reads CAITQGEVNNEQFF. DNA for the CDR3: TGTGCCATCACACAGGGTGAGGTAAACAATGAGCAGTTCTTC.

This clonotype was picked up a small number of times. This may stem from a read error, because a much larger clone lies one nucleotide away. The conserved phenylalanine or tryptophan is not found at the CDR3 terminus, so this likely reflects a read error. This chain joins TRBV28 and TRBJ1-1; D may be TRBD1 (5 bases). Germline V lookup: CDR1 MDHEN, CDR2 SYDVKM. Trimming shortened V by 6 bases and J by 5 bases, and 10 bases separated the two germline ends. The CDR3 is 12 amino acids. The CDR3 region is CASSPGGTEAFL. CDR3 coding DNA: TGTGCCAGCAGCCCGGGGGGAACTGAAGCTTTCCTT.

The CDR3 nucleotides read TGCGCCAGCAGGTGGCTCTTTTTCACCTTCCTAGCCACAGATACGCAGTATTTT. This encodes CASRWLFFTFLATDTQYF. The V call is TRBV5-1, the J call TRBJ2-3, with D perhaps matching TRBD2 (5 bases). The CDR3 is 18 residues long. V was shortened by 5 bases and J by 2 bases, with 24 bases between the two germline ends. Germline CDR1 and CDR2: SGHRS and YFSETQ.

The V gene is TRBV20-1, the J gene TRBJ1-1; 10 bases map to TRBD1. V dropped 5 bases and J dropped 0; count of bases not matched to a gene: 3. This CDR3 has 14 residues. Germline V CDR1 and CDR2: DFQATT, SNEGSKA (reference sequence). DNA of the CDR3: TGCAGTGCTCGGGACAGGGGCATGAACACTGAAGCTTTCTTT. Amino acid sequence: CSARDRGMNTEAFF.

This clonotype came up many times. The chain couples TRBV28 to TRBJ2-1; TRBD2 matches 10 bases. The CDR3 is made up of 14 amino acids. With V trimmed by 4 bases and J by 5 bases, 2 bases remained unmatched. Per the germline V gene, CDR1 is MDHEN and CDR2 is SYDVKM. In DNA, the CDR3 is TGTGCCAGCAGTTCCCTAGCGGGAGACAATGAGCAGTTCTTC. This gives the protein CASSSLAGDNEQFF.